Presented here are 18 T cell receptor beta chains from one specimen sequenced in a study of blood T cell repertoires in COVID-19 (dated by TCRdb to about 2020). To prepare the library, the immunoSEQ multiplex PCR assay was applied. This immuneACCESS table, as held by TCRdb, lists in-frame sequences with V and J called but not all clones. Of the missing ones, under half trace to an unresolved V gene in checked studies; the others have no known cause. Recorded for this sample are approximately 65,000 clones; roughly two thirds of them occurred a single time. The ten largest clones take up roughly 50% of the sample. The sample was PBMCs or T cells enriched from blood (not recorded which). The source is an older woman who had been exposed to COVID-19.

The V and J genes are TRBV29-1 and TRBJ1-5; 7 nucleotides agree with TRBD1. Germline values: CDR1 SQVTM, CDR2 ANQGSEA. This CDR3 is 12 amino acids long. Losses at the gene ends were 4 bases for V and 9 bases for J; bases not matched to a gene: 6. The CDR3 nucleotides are TGCAGCGTTGCGACAGGGCTAGGGCCCCAGCATTTT. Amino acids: CSVATGLGPQHF.

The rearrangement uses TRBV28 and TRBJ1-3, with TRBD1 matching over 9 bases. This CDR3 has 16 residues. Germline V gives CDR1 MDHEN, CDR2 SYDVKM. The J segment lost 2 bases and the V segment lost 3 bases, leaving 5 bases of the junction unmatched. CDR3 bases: TGTGCCAGCAGTTTCCCTGGGACAGGGCCTGGAAACACCATATATTTT. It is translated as CASSFPGTGPGNTIYF.

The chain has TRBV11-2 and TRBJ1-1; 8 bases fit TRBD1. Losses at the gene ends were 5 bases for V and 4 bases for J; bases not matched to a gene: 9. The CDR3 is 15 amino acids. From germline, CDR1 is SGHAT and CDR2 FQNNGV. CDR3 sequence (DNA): TGTGCCAGCAGCCCGTGGAGGACAGGGTCCACTGAAGCTTTCTTT. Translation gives CASSPWRTGSTEAFF.

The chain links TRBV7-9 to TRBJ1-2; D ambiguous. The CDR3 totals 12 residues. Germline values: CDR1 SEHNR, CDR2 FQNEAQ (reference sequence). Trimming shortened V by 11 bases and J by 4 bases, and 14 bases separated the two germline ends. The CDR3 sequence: CAGRGEGYGYTF. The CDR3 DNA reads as TGTGCCGGACGCGGGGAAGGCTATGGCTACACCTTC.

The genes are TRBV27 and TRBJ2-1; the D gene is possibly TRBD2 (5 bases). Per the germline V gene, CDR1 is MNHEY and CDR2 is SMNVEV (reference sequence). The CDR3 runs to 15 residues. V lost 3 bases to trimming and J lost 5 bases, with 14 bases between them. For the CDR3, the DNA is TGTGCCAGCAGTTTTCGGGAACCAGACGACAATGAGCAGTTCTTC. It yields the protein CASSFREPDDNEQFF.

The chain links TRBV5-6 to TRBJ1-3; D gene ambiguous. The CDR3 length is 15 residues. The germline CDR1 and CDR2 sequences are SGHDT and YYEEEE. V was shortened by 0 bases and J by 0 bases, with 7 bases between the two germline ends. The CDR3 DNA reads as TGTGCCAGCAGCTTGGACAGCCTCTCTGGAAACACCATATATTTT. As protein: CASSLDSLSGNTIYF.

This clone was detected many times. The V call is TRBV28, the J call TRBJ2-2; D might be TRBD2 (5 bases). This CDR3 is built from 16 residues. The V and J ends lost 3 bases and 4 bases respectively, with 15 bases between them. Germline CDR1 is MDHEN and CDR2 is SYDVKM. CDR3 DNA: TGTGCCAGCAGTTTTGTGAAACTAGTGGGCACCGGGGAGCTGTTTTTT. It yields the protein CASSFVKLVGTGELFF. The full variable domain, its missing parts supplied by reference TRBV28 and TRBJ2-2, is DVKVTQSSRYLVKRTGEKVFLECVQDMDHENMFWYRQDPGLGLRLIYFSYDVKMKEKGDIPEGYSVSREKKERFSLILESASTNQTSMYLCASSFVKLVGTGELFFGEGSRLTVL.

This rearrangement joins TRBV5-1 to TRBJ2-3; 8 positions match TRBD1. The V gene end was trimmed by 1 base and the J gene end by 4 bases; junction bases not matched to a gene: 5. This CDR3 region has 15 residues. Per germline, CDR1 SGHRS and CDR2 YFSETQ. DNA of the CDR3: TGCGCCAGCAGCTTGTGGTCAGGGGGCGCAGATACGCAGTATTTT. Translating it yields CASSLWSGGADTQYF.

CDR3 nucleotide sequence: TGTGCCATCAGTGAGGGGACAGGTAGCCGAGCAAAACTGTTTTTT. This codes for CAISEGTGSRAKLFF. J is TRBJ1-4 and V is TRBV10-3; TRBD1 matches 8 bases. The germline CDR1 and CDR2 sequences are ENHRY and SYGVKD. The CDR3 is 15 residues long. The trim removed 2 bases at V and 10 bases at J, leaving 9 bases unmatched.

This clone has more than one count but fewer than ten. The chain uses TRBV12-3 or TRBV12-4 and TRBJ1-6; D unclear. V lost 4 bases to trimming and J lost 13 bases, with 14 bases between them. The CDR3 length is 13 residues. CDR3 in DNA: TGTGCCAGCAGTTCCATGGATTGGGCGCCCCTCCACTTT. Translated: CASSSMDWAPLHF.

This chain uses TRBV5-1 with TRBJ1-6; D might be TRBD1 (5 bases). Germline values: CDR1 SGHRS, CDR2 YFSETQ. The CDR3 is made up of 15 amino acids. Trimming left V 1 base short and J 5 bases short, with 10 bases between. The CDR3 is CASSLSQGDNSPLHF. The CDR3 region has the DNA TGCGCCAGCAGCTTGAGTCAGGGTGATAATTCACCCCTCCACTTT.

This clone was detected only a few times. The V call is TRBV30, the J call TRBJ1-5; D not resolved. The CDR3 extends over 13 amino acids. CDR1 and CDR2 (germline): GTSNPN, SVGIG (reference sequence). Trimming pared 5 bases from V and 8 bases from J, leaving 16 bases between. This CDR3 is CAWGKSEWEPQHF. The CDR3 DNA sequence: TGTGCCTGGGGGAAGTCGGAGTGGGAGCCCCAGCATTTT.

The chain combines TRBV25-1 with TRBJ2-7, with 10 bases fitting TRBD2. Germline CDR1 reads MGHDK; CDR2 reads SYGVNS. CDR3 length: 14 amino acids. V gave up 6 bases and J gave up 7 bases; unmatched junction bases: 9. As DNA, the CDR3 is TGTGCCAGCAGCCCTCGCCTAGCGGGAGAAGAGCAGTACTTC. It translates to CASSPRLAGEEQYF.

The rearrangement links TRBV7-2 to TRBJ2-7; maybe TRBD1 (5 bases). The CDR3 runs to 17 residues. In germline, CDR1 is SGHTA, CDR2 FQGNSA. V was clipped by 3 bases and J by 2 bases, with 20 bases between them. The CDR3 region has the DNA TGTGCCAGCAGCTTTTCCCTCAGCAGGGCCAGGACCTACGAGCAGTACTTC. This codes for CASSFSLSRARTYEQYF.

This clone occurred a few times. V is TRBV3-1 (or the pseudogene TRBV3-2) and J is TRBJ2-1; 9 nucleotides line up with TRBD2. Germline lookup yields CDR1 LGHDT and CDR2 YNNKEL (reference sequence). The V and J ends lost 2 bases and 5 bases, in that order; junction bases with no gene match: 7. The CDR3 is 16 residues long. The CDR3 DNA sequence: TGTGCCAGCAGCCAAATGGGGCTAGCGGGAAACAATGAGCAGTTCTTC. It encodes CASSQMGLAGNNEQFF.

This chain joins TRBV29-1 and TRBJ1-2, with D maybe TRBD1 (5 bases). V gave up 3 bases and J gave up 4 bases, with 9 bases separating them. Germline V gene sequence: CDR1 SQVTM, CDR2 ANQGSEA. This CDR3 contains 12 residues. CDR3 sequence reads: CSVEDDSYGYTF. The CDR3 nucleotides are TGCAGCGTTGAGGATGACAGCTATGGCTACACCTTC.

The DNA of the CDR3 is TGTGCCACCAGTGATCCCCCGGGGAGGGGGGCCAAAAACATTCAGTACTTC. Translation: CATSDPPGRGAKNIQYF. This rearrangement joins TRBV24-1 to TRBJ2-4; TRBD2 might be the D (7 bases). CDR1 KGHDR and CDR2 SFDVKD come from the germline V gene. Trimming took 3 bases from V and 1 from J, leaving 15 bases between them. This CDR3 contains 17 residues.

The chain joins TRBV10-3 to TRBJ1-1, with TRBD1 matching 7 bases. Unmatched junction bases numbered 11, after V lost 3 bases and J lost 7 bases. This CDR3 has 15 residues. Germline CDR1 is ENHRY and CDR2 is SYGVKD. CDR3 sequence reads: CAISDFRTGVNEAFF. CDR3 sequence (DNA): TGTGCCATCAGTGATTTTCGGACAGGCGTCAATGAAGCTTTCTTT.